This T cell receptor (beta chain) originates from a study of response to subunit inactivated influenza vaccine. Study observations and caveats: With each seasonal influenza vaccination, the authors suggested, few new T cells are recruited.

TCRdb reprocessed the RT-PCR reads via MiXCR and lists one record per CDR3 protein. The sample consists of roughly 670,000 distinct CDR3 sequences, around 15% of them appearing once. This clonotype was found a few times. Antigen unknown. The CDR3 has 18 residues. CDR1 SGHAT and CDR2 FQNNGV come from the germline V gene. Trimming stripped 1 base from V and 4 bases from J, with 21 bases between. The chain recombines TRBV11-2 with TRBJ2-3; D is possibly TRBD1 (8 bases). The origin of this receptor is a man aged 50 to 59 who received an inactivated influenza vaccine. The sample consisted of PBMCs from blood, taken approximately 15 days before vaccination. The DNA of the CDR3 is TGTGCCAGCAGCTTAGTGGGGGGGGGCAGGGGGCAGGCAGATACGCAGTATTTT. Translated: CASSLVGGGRGQADTQYF.